This T cell receptor beta chain was observed in a study of cytomegalovirus exposure and HLA in healthy donors. For the study at large: The same platform was used for the roughly 120 validation repertoires as for the 650 to 700 first-cohort repertoires, as reported in a later analysis.

The CDR3 spans 16 residues. V was pared by 4 bases and J by 0 bases, with 7 bases of the junction left unmatched. Germline CDR1 is SGHRS and CDR2 is YFSETQ. The table came from immunoSEQ multiplex PCR; TCRdb's copy has only in-frame clones and leaves some out. Among 85,000 to 90,000 clones, 95% to 98% were seen once, and the ten largest hold around 0.78%. The rearrangement joins TRBV5-1 to TRBJ2-3; 8 bases are shared with TRBD2. The material sequenced was PBMCs. The TCR comes from a young man in good health and CMV-seronegative. The CDR3 region has the DNA TGCGCCAGCAGCACCTCTAGCGGGCCCAGCACAGATACGCAGTATTTT. Its protein is CASSTSSGPSTDTQYF.